These 10 T cell receptor beta chains share one sample of origin, sequenced in a study of shared clonotypes between healthy human individuals. The method was immunoSEQ multiplex PCR; TCRdb's version includes in-frame clones alone and lacks a portion of them. There are roughly 2,500,000 clones in the sample; roughly 93% occur only once, and about 0.34% lies in the top ten. Sequencing input: naive CD4+ T cells from PBMCs. Subset meaning: CD45RA+ positively selected. These TCRs come from a man aged 18-30 years in good health. Some clones in this sample may be carry-over from other donors' samples.

This clone was observed a single time. This chain uses TRBV11-2 with TRBJ1-1, with D possibly TRBD1 on 5 matching bases. CDR3 length: 15 residues. CDR1 and CDR2 from the germline V gene are SGHAT and FQNNGV. The V gene lost 5 bases and the J gene lost 2 bases, with 15 bases spanning the gap. This chain's CDR3 is CASSPRAGLNTEAFF. The CDR3 coding sequence is TGTGCCAGCAGCCCCAGGGCGGGTTTAAACACTGAAGCTTTCTTT.

This sequence joins TRBV5-1 and TRBJ2-4; D ambiguous. V lost 4 bases, J lost 5 bases, and 22 bases lay in between. The CDR3 contains 17 residues. CDR1 and CDR2 (germline): SGHRS, YFSETQ. The CDR3 DNA reads as TGCGCCAGCAGCGTGGGGTTTACGCCCCCGGGCCAAAACATTCAGTACTTC. Its protein is CASSVGFTPPGQNIQYF.

This clone appeared a single time. The chain has TRBV5-1 and TRBJ2-1, with D possibly being TRBD2 (5 bases). V lost 0 bases to trimming and J lost 4 bases, with 11 bases between them. The CDR3 sequence is 15 residues long. Looked up from germline, CDR1 is SGHRS and CDR2 is YFSETQ. The CDR3 region is CASSLVSEQYNEQFF. CDR3 sequence (DNA): TGCGCCAGCAGCTTGGTTAGCGAGCAGTACAATGAGCAGTTCTTC.

This chain joins TRBV13 and TRBJ1-3; no clear D. The germline CDR1 and CDR2 sequences are PRHDT and FYEKMQ (reference sequence). The CDR3 contains 15 residues. V shed 6 bases and J shed 0 bases, with 12 bases lying between them. This CDR3 is CASRFTGFSGNTIYF. The CDR3 nucleotides read TGTGCCAGCAGGTTCACCGGGTTCTCTGGAAACACCATATATTTT.

This chain joins TRBV25-1 and TRBJ2-5, with 9 bases lining up with TRBD1. From germline, CDR1 is MGHDK and CDR2 SYGVNS. This CDR3 region has 13 residues. V lost 6 bases, J lost 4 bases, and 3 bases stayed unmatched. CDR3 loop: CASRPGQGETQYF. The CDR3 nucleotides read TGTGCCAGCAGACCGGGACAGGGAGAGACCCAGTACTTC.

A note on this clone: The identical CDR3 is also encoded by other nucleotide sequences in the sample. The V call is TRBV4-3, the J call TRBJ1-1; the D is unclear. V shed 0 bases and J shed 5 bases, with 10 bases lying between them. The CDR3 length is 14 residues. Germline CDR1 is LGHNA and CDR2 is YSLEER. Here the CDR3 DNA reads TGCGCCAGCAGCCAAGATCGATCGGGGACTGAAGCTTTCTTT. Translated, it gives CASSQDRSGTEAFF.

The V gene is TRBV5-1, the J gene TRBJ2-7; TRBD2 agrees at 9 bases. The V segment lost 0 bases and the J segment 7 bases; nucleotides outside the gene matches: 11. Looked up from germline, CDR1 is SGHRS and CDR2 is YFSETQ. The CDR3 spans 16 residues. The chain's CDR3 is CASSLDSGRPPGEQYF. For the CDR3, the DNA is TGCGCCAGCAGCTTGGACAGCGGGAGGCCCCCGGGGGAGCAGTACTTC.

The chain recombines TRBV7-9 with TRBJ2-1; the D is unclear. CDR1 SEHNR and CDR2 FQNEAQ come from the germline V gene (reference sequence). There are 14 residues in the CDR3. V was shortened by 0 bases and J by 8 bases, with 11 bases between the two germline ends. The CDR3 sequence: CASSLAVQSDEQFF. DNA of the CDR3: TGTGCCAGCAGCTTAGCAGTGCAATCGGATGAGCAGTTCTTC.

This chain links TRBV19 with TRBJ2-5; perhaps TRBD1 as D (5 bases). The CDR3 loop spans 14 amino acids. V shed 4 bases and J shed 3 bases, with 12 bases lying between them. Looked up from germline, CDR1 is LNHDA and CDR2 is SQIVND (reference sequence). CDR3 region: CASSKSGFEETQYF. Written as DNA, the CDR3 is TGTGCCAGTAGTAAATCAGGGTTTGAAGAGACCCAGTACTTC. The full variable domain, in which reference TRBV19 and TRBJ2-5 provide the parts outside the CDR3, is DGGITQSPKYLFRKEGQNVTLSCEQNLNHDAMYWYRQDPGQGLRLIYYSQIVNDFQKGDIAEGYSVSREKKESFPLTVTSAQKNPTAFYLCASSKSGFEETQYFGPGTRLLVL.

Comments on this clone: This sample includes further DNA sequences coding for the same CDR3. The chain employs TRBV5-6 and TRBJ2-5, with D perhaps TRBD1 or TRBD2 (5 bases each). In germline, CDR1 is SGHDT, CDR2 YYEEEE. The CDR3 length is 13 residues. V gave up 4 bases and J gave up 1 base, with 8 bases separating them. The CDR3 bases are TGTGCCAGCAGCCGGGGCCCCCAAGAGACCCAGTACTTC. Protein product: CASSRGPQETQYF.